These 30 T cell receptor beta chains came from one sample sequenced in a study of blood T cell repertoires in COVID-19. TCRdb keeps only in-frame clones here, not all; method: immunoSEQ multiplex PCR. The data show tens of thousands of clones, with roughly 87% seen just once and roughly 4.6% held by the top ten. The sequenced sample was peripheral blood. Every receptor here comes from an elderly man in a cohort sampled during active COVID-19.

The V and J genes are TRBV7-9 and TRBJ2-7, with TRBD2 as a possible D gene (5 bases). The CDR3 runs 15 residues. The ends were cut back, 1 base at V and 7 bases at J, with 17 bases in the middle. The germline V gene has CDR1 SEHNR and CDR2 FQNEAQ (reference sequence). The CDR3 is CASSLVEGPTEEQYF. As DNA, the CDR3 is TGTGCCAGCAGCTTAGTTGAGGGTCCGACGGAGGAGCAGTACTTC. The whole variable domain, filled in from reference TRBV7-9 and TRBJ2-7, reads DTGVSQNPRHKITKRGQNVTFRCDPISEHNRLYWYRQTLGQGPEFLTYFQNEAQLEKSRLLSDRFSAERPKGSFSTLEIQRTEQGDSAMYLCASSLVEGPTEEQYFGPGTRLTVT.

V is TRBV27 and J is TRBJ2-7; 11 bases map to TRBD1. This CDR3 has 15 amino acids. CDR1 and CDR2 from the germline V gene are MNHEY and SMNVEV (reference sequence). With V trimmed by 8 bases and J by 0 bases, 6 bases remained unmatched. The CDR3 sequence is CASWDRGGLSYEQYF. The CDR3 region has the DNA TGTGCCAGCTGGGACAGGGGGGGCCTCTCCTACGAGCAGTACTTC.

The V and J genes are TRBV19 and TRBJ1-4; 8 bases are shared with TRBD1. The J segment lost 7 bases and the V segment lost 9 bases, leaving 7 bases of the junction unmatched. Germline CDR1 and CDR2: LNHDA and SQIVND (reference sequence). The CDR3 has 13 amino acids. In nucleotides, the CDR3 is TGTGCCAGCCACGGACAGGGAGGTGAAAAACTGTTTTTT. It encodes CASHGQGGEKLFF. The whole variable domain, remainder taken from reference TRBV19 and TRBJ1-4, is DGGITQSPKYLFRKEGQNVTLSCEQNLNHDAMYWYRQDPGQGLRLIYYSQIVNDFQKGDIAEGYSVSREKKESFPLTVTSAQKNPTAFYLCASHGQGGEKLFFGSGTQLSVL.

The chain combines TRBV12-3 or TRBV12-4 with TRBJ2-7; TRBD1 matches 7 bases. This CDR3 is built from 13 residues. Unmatched junction bases numbered 5, after V lost 4 bases and J lost 5 bases. CDR3 coding DNA: TGTGCCAGCAGTTCCGACAGGGTTCACGAGCAGTACTTC. Its translation: CASSSDRVHEQYF.

The CDR3 reads CASSYSRTPYEQYF. CDR3 DNA: TGTGCCAGCAGTTACTCCCGGACACCCTACGAGCAGTACTTC. This chain joins TRBV6-5 and TRBJ2-7, with D tentatively TRBD1 (5 bases). With 0 bases removed from V and 2 bases from J, the gap between germline ends came to 8 bases. Germline-derived CDR1 and CDR2 are MNHEY and SVGAGI. This CDR3 contains 14 residues.

This chain connects TRBV18 to TRBJ1-1; 9 bases line up with TRBD1. The CDR3 totals 15 residues. Trimming removed 5 bases from V and 1 base from J; junction bases left unmatched: 5. Per the germline V gene, CDR1 is KGHSH and CDR2 is LQKENI. CDR3 coding DNA: TGTGCCAGCTCAACCCGGACAGGGGCGAACACTGAAGCTTTCTTT. The encoded protein is CASSTRTGANTEAFF.

This chain joins TRBV30 and TRBJ2-7, with D perhaps TRBD1 (5 bases). The ends were cut back, 2 bases at V and 0 bases at J, with 14 bases in the middle. CDR1 and CDR2 from the germline V gene are GTSNPN and SVGIG (reference sequence). The CDR3 length is 15 residues. In DNA form, the CDR3 reads TGTGCCTGGAGTAGCTTTGGCAGGGCCTCCTACGAGCAGTACTTC. Translating gives CAWSSFGRASYEQYF.

The CDR3 nucleotides read TGTGCCAGCAGCTTAGCGCAGGGGTCGGTCTATGGCTACACCTTC. This gives the protein CASSLAQGSVYGYTF. The V and J genes are TRBV7-9 and TRBJ1-2, with D possibly TRBD1 on 6 matching bases. The V end lost 0 bases, the J end lost 4 bases, and 12 bases lay between the germline ends. The CDR3 runs 15 residues. Germline CDR1 reads SEHNR; CDR2 reads FQNEAQ (reference sequence).

V gene TRBV19 combines with J gene TRBJ1-5; 8 nucleotides agree with TRBD1. This CDR3 spans 14 amino acids. In germline, CDR1 is LNHDA, CDR2 SQIVND (reference sequence). V shed 6 bases and J 0 bases; nucleotides not matched to a gene: 1. The CDR3 region is CASRGQGSNQPQHF. The CDR3 DNA sequence: TGTGCCAGTAGAGGACAGGGTAGCAATCAGCCCCAGCATTTT.

This sequence joins TRBV5-1 and TRBJ2-2; a possible D gene is TRBD2 (5 bases). CDR3 length equals 16 residues. V was shortened by 1 base and J by 4 bases, with 14 bases between the two germline ends. From germline, CDR1 is SGHRS and CDR2 YFSETQ. CDR3 sequence (DNA): TGCGCCAGCAGCTTGTATGGGAGCTCGGGCACCGGGGAGCTGTTTTTT. Translation gives CASSLYGSSGTGELFF.

This chain connects TRBV18 to TRBJ1-2, with D possibly matching TRBD1 (6 bases). Germline assignment: CDR1 KGHSH and CDR2 LQKENI. Trimming pared 3 bases from V and 4 bases from J, leaving 9 bases between. The CDR3 has 13 residues. The CDR3 reads CASSPEGGYGYTF. The DNA of the CDR3 is TGTGCCAGCTCACCGGAAGGGGGCTATGGCTACACCTTC.

The chain carries TRBV18 and TRBJ2-5; 10 bases are a match to TRBD1. The germline CDR1 and CDR2 sequences are KGHSH and LQKENI. The trim removed 0 bases at V and 2 bases at J, leaving 6 bases unmatched. The CDR3 covers 17 residues. As DNA, the CDR3 is TGTGCCAGCTCACCACCCGGGACAGGGGTTAGGCAAGAGACCCAGTACTTC. Amino acid sequence: CASSPPGTGVRQETQYF.

CDR3 in DNA: TGTGCCAGCAGTTTGTCCGGACAGCCCTCTGGAAACACCATATATTTT. It translates to CASSLSGQPSGNTIYF. V and J are TRBV28 and TRBJ1-3, with D possibly being TRBD1 (6 bases). V lost 3 bases, J lost 0 bases, and 12 bases lay in between. Germline assignment: CDR1 MDHEN and CDR2 SYDVKM. The CDR3 spans 16 residues. The whole variable domain, remainder taken from reference TRBV28 and TRBJ1-3, is DVKVTQSSRYLVKRTGEKVFLECVQDMDHENMFWYRQDPGLGLRLIYFSYDVKMKEKGDIPEGYSVSREKKERFSLILESASTNQTSMYLCASSLSGQPSGNTIYFGEGSWLTVV.

The rearrangement links TRBV12-3 or TRBV12-4 to TRBJ2-2; D is unclear. There are 12 residues in the CDR3. The V and J ends lost 6 bases and 4 bases respectively, with 6 bases between them. DNA of the CDR3: TGTGCCAGCAGATCCAGCACCGGGGAGCTGTTTTTT. It is translated as CASRSSTGELFF.

The V and J genes are TRBV6-2 or TRBV6-3 and TRBJ1-5; 7 bases align to TRBD1. After removal of 4 bases from V and 2 bases from J, the junction contained 8 bases not matched to a gene. The V gene's germline CDR1 is MNHEY and CDR2 SVGEGT. The CDR3 sequence is 16 residues long. The CDR3 DNA follows: TGTGCCAGCAGTTCCCGACAGGGCCAGGGCAATCAGCCCCAGCATTTT. It encodes CASSSRQGQGNQPQHF.

The chain recombines TRBV7-8 with TRBJ1-2; TRBD1 matches at 9 bases. CDR3 length: 16 residues. With 1 base clipped from V and 1 base from J, the junction kept 4 bases outside the gene matches. CDR1 is SGHVS and CDR2 is FQNEAQ in the germline V gene. The CDR3 region is CASSLVGTGRNYGYTF. In DNA, the CDR3 is TGTGCCAGCAGCTTAGTAGGGACAGGGCGTAACTATGGCTACACCTTC.

The V call is TRBV28, the J call TRBJ1-1; the D gene is possibly TRBD1 (5 bases). Looked up from germline, CDR1 is MDHEN and CDR2 is SYDVKM. Trimming took 9 bases from V and 3 from J, leaving 20 bases between them. The CDR3 totals 15 residues. CDR3 region: CARIPQGRVYTEAFF. DNA for the CDR3: TGTGCCAGAATTCCTCAGGGTAGGGTATACACTGAAGCTTTCTTT.

Written as DNA, the CDR3 is TGCGCCAGCAGCCTGAAATATGAGAGTGGCTACACCTTC. Translated: CASSLKYESGYTF. The chain carries TRBV4-1 and TRBJ1-2; D gene uncertain. Trimming pared 4 bases from V and 7 bases from J, leaving 13 bases between. The CDR3 is 13 residues long. Germline assignment: CDR1 MGHRA and CDR2 YSYEKL.

J is TRBJ2-7 and V is TRBV5-1; D might be TRBD1 (6 bases). There are 11 residues in the CDR3. V gave up 3 bases and J gave up 7 bases, with 8 bases separating them. Germline assignment: CDR1 SGHRS and CDR2 YFSETQ. CDR3 sequence reads: CASSSDREQYF. As DNA, the CDR3 is TGCGCCAGCAGCTCAGACAGGGAGCAGTACTTC.

The DNA of the CDR3 is TGTGCCAGCAGTGATAACAGGGCGGCAGCCCAGCATTTT. Its translation: CASSDNRAAAQHF. The gene calls are TRBV2 and TRBJ1-5; D might be TRBD1 (6 bases). Deletions cut 3 bases from V and 11 bases from J, with 14 bases between. This CDR3 is 13 amino acids long. The germline gives CDR1 SNHLY, CDR2 FYNNEI.

The CDR3 coding sequence is TGCAGCGTTGATGGGGCAGGGGGCCGCACAGATACGCAGTATTTT. Translated: CSVDGAGGRTDTQYF. The chain employs TRBV29-1 and TRBJ2-3, with 8 positions matching TRBD1. This CDR3 is 15 amino acids long. V dropped 3 bases and J dropped 1; count of bases not matched to a gene: 6. Germline CDR1 is SQVTM and CDR2 is ANQGSEA.

The genes are TRBV7-2 and TRBJ2-2; D possibly corresponds to TRBD2 (7 bases). Trimming cost V 1 base and J 6 bases, with 9 bases left between them. Germline CDR1 is SGHTA and CDR2 is FQGNSA. This CDR3 is built from 14 residues. CDR3 amino acids: CASSLGGGSGELFF. As DNA, the CDR3 is TGTGCCAGCAGCTTAGGGGGGGGCTCCGGGGAGCTGTTTTTT. Looking up the rest from reference TRBV7-2 and TRBJ2-2 gives the full variable domain: GAGVSQSPSNKVTEKGKDVELRCDPISGHTALYWYRQSLGQGLEFLIYFQGNSAPDKSGLPSDRFSAERTGGSVSTLTIQRTQQEDSAVYLCASSLGGGSGELFFGEGSRLTVL.

J is TRBJ1-6 and V is TRBV20-1, with D possibly being TRBD1 (6 bases). Germline V gives CDR1 DFQATT, CDR2 SNEGSKA (reference sequence). CDR3 length: 13 residues. Trimming cost V 3 bases and J 9 bases, with 12 bases left between them. The CDR3, as DNA: TGCAGTGCTAGTCGGGGGGGCGGTTCACCCCTCCACTTT. It translates to CSASRGGGSPLHF.

This chain links TRBV7-8 with TRBJ1-2; weak D call: TRBD1 (5 bases). CDR1 SGHVS and CDR2 FQNEAQ come from the germline V gene. V was shortened by 1 base and J by 0 bases, with 9 bases between the two germline ends. The CDR3 runs 15 residues. CDR3 protein: CASSLGGATNYGYTF. The CDR3 DNA sequence: TGTGCCAGCAGCTTAGGCGGGGCCACTAACTATGGCTACACCTTC.

The CDR3 loop reads CASSFRGTGGNSPLHF. The CDR3 DNA reads as TGTGCCAGCAGCTTTAGAGGGACAGGGGGTAATTCACCCCTCCACTTT. V gene TRBV7-2 combines with J gene TRBJ1-6, with 11 bases lining up with TRBD1. The CDR3 extends over 16 amino acids. The germline CDR1 and CDR2 sequences are SGHTA and FQGNSA. Trimming cost V 3 bases and J 6 bases; bases outside gene matches: 4. Using reference TRBV7-2 and TRBJ1-6 for the parts outside the CDR3, the full variable domain is GAGVSQSPSNKVTEKGKDVELRCDPISGHTALYWYRQSLGQGLEFLIYFQGNSAPDKSGLPSDRFSAERTGGSVSTLTIQRTQQEDSAVYLCASSFRGTGGNSPLHFGNGTRLTVT.

The J gene is TRBJ2-1, the V gene TRBV4-1, with 8 bases fitting TRBD1. The CDR3 sequence is 16 residues long. Trimming removed 4 bases from V and 4 bases from J; junction bases left unmatched: 9. The germline V gene has CDR1 MGHRA and CDR2 YSYEKL. In DNA, the CDR3 is TGCGCCAGCAGCCCCGGTTTGGACAGGGAATACAATGAGCAGTTCTTC. It yields the protein CASSPGLDREYNEQFF.

The chain couples TRBV4-2 to TRBJ2-5; TRBD2 might be the D (7 bases). This CDR3 is 16 amino acids long. Germline V gene lookup returns CDR1 LGHNA and CDR2 YNFKEQ. V lost 0 bases and J lost 1, with 12 bases in between. CDR3 protein: CASSQDLGGLQETQYF. In DNA, the CDR3 is TGTGCCAGCAGCCAAGACCTCGGGGGGCTCCAAGAGACCCAGTACTTC.

This chain joins TRBV11-2 and TRBJ2-1, with 9 bases matching TRBD1. Looked up from germline, CDR1 is SGHAT and CDR2 is FQNNGV. The CDR3 runs 13 residues. V shed 6 bases and J 5 bases; nucleotides not matched to a gene: 2. The CDR3 reads CASRRTGDNEQFF. The CDR3 nucleotides are TGTGCCAGCAGGCGGACAGGGGACAATGAGCAGTTCTTC.

This sequence joins TRBV5-6 and TRBJ2-1; 7 positions match TRBD2. This CDR3 is 14 amino acids long. CDR1 and CDR2 (germline): SGHDT, YYEEEE. J lost 7 bases, V lost 1 base, and 5 bases had no gene match. The CDR3 DNA follows: TGTGCCAGCAGCTTGCGAGCGGGATCAAATGAGCAGTTCTTC. Protein: CASSLRAGSNEQFF.

The chain has TRBV4-1 and TRBJ2-7; 10 bases match TRBD1. The CDR3 extends over 17 amino acids. With V trimmed by 3 bases and J by 0 bases, 8 bases remained unmatched. Germline V lookup: CDR1 MGHRA, CDR2 YSYEKL. For the CDR3, the DNA is TGCGCCAGCAGCCACGCCGCCCGGACAGGGGGCTCCTACGAGCAGTACTTC. Translation gives CASSHAARTGGSYEQYF.